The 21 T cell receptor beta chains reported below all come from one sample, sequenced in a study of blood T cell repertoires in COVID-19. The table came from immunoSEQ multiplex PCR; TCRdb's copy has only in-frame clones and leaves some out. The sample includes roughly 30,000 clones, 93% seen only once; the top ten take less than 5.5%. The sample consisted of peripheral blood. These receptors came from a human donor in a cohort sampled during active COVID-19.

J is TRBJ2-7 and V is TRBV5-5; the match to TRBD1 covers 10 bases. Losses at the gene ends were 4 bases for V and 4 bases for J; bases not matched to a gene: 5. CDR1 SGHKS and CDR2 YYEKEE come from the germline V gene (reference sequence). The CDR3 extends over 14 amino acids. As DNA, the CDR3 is TGTGCCAGCAGCAGGACAGGGGGGTTTTACGAGCAGTACTTC. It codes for CASSRTGGFYEQYF.

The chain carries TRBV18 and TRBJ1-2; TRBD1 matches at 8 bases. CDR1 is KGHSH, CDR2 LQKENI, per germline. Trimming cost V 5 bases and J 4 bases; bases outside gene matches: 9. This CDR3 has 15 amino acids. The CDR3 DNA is TGTGCCAGCTCAGTAGGGACAGGCGGATTCTATGGCTACACCTTC. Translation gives CASSVGTGGFYGYTF.

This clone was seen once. CDR3 nucleotides: TGTGCCAGTAGTCTAACTAGCGGGGGGGCCCAAGGGGCCAACGTCCTGACTTTC. Residues: CASSLTSGGAQGANVLTF. V gene TRBV19 combines with J gene TRBJ2-6; TRBD2 aligns across 13 bases. The CDR3 sequence is 18 residues long. Unmatched junction bases numbered 8, after V lost 5 bases and J lost 4 bases. Germline V gene data show CDR1 as LNHDA and CDR2 as SQIVND (reference sequence).

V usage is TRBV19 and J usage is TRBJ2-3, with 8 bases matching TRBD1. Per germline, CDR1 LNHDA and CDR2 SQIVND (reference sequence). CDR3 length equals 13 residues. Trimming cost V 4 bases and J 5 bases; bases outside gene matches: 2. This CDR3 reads CASSTRGRDTQYF. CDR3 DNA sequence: TGTGCCAGTAGTACCAGGGGGCGAGATACGCAGTATTTT.

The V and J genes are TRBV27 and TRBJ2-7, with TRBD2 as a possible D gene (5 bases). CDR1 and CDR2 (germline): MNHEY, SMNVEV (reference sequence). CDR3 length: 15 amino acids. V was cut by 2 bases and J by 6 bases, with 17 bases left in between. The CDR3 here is CASSLRGNPYSEQYF. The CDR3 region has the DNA TGTGCCAGCAGTTTACGGGGAAACCCATATAGCGAGCAGTACTTC.

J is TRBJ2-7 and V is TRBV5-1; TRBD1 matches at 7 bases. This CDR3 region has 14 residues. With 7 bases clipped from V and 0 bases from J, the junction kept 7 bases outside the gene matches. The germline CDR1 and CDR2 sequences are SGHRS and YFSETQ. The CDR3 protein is CASGRRDSSYEQYF. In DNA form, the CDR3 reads TGCGCCAGCGGACGAAGGGACAGCTCCTACGAGCAGTACTTC.

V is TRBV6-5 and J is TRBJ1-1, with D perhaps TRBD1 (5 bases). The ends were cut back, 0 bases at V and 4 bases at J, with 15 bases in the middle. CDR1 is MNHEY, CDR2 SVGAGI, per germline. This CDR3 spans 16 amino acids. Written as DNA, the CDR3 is TGTGCCAGCAGTTACTCGATTCTCGCTAGGGGCACTGAAGCTTTCTTT. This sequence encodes CASSYSILARGTEAFF.

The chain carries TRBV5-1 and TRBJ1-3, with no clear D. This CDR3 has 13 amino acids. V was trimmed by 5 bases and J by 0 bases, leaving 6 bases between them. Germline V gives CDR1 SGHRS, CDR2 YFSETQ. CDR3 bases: TGCGCCAGCAGAACTTTCTCTGGAAACACCATATATTTT. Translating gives CASRTFSGNTIYF.

CDR3 sequence (DNA): TGTGCCTGGAGTGTCAGCAGGGATCTGAACACTGAAGCTTTCTTT. It specifies CAWSVSRDLNTEAFF. The V call is TRBV30, the J call TRBJ1-1; maybe TRBD1 (5 bases). The germline V and J ends were trimmed by 0 bases and 0 bases, with 11 bases remaining between them. This CDR3 is built from 15 residues. Germline CDR1 GTSNPN, CDR2 SVGIG (reference sequence).

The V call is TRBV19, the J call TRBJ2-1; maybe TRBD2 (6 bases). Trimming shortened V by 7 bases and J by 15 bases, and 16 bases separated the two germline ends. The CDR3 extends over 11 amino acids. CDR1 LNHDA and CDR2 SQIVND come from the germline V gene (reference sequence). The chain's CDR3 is CASNRGGRRFF. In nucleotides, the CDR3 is TGTGCCAGTAATAGGGGAGGACGGCGGTTCTTC.

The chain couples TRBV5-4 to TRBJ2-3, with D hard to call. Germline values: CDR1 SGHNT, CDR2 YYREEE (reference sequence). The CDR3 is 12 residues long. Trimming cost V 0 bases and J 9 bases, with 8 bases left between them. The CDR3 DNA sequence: TGTGCCAGCAGCTTGGACGGGTCGACGCAGTATTTT. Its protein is CASSLDGSTQYF.

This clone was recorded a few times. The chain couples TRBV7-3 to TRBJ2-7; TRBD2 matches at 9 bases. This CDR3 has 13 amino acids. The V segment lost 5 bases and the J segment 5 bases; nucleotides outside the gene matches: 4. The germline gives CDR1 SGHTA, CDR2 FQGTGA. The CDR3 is CASSISSGNEQYF. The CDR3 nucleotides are TGTGCCAGCAGCATCTCTAGCGGGAACGAGCAGTACTTC.

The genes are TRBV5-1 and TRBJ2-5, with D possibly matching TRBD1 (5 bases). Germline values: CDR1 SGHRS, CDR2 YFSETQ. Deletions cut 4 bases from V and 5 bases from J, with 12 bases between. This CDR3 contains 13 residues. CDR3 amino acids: CASSPDTTETQYF. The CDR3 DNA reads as TGCGCCAGCAGCCCGGACACCACCGAGACCCAGTACTTC.

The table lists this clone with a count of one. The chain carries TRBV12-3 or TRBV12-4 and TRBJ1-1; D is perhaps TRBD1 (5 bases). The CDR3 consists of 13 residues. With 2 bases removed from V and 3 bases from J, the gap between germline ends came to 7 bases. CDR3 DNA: TGTGCCAGCAGTTTAATCAGGGACACTGAAGCTTTCTTT. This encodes CASSLIRDTEAFF.

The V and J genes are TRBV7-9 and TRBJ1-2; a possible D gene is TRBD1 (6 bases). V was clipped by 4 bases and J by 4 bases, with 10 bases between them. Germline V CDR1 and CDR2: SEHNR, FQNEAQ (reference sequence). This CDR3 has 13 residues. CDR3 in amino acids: CASSSDSGYGYTF. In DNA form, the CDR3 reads TGTGCCAGCAGCTCGGACAGTGGCTATGGCTACACCTTC.

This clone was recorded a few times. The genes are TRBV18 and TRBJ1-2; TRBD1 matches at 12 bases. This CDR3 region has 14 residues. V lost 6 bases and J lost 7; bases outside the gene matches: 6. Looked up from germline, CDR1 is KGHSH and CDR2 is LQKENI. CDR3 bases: TGTGCCAGCTCGCTGGGACAGGGGGCTATTGGCTACACCTTC. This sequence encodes CASSLGQGAIGYTF.

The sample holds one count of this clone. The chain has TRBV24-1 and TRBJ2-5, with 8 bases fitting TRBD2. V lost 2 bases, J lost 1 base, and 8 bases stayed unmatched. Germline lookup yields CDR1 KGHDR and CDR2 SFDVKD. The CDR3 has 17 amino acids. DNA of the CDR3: TGTGCCACCAGTGATTCCCGGGGGGGCCGTAGCCAAGAGACCCAGTACTTC. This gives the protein CATSDSRGGRSQETQYF.

CDR3 sequence reads: CAWSAVTGTEAFF. The CDR3 coding sequence is TGTGCCTGGAGTGCTGTTACGGGGACTGAAGCTTTCTTT. The rearrangement links TRBV30 to TRBJ1-1, with D hard to call. Germline V CDR1 and CDR2: GTSNPN, SVGIG (reference sequence). The CDR3 loop spans 13 amino acids. V was pared by 1 base and J by 5 bases, with 11 bases between.

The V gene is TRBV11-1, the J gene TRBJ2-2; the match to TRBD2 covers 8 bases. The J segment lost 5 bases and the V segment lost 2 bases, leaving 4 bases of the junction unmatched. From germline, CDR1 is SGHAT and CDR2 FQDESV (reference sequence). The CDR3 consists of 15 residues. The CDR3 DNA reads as TGTGCCAGCAGCTTAATTTCGGGAGGGACCGGGGAGCTGTTTTTT. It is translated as CASSLISGGTGELFF.

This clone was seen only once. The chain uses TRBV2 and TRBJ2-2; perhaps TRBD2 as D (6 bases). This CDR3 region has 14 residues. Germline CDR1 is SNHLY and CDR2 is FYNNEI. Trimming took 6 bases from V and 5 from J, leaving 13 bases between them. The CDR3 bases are TGTGCCAGCAGGGCGGTTGGGAGGACCGGGGAGCTGTTTTTT. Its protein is CASRAVGRTGELFF.

The chain's CDR3 is CASSYPPGSAGVNEQFF. CDR3 nucleotides: TGTGCCAGCAGTTACCCGCCTGGGAGCGCAGGGGTGAATGAGCAGTTCTTC. The chain carries TRBV6-2 or TRBV6-3 and TRBJ2-1; weak D call: TRBD1 (6 bases). The CDR3 contains 17 residues. The germline V gene encodes CDR1 MNHEY and CDR2 SVGEGT. The V end was cut by 2 bases, the J end by 7 bases, with 21 bases between.